This TCR beta chain was sequenced during a study of blood T cells in healthy people across ages. This clonotype was detected ten times or more. What it binds is unknown. A J-beta primer mix and a sample-barcoded 5' primer were used in a second PCR of about 6 to 12 cycles. TCRdb re-derived calls from the 5' RACE reads in MiXCR, one entry per CDR3 protein. The sample yields hundreds of thousands of distinct CDR3 sequences, about 30% seen once. Study-wide results and limits: No conclusive comparison of naive versus antigen-experienced cells was possible with unsorted PBMCs. Calculation of diversity from one million T cells yielded estimates considered to be underestimates.

CDR1 is SQVTM, CDR2 ANQGSEA, per germline. Trimming cost V 3 bases and J 3 bases, with 9 bases left between them. The CDR3 has 13 residues. The V call is TRBV29-1, the J call TRBJ2-1; maybe TRBD1 (5 bases). Material: blood. This sequence originates from an elderly woman in good health. CDR3 bases: TGCAGCGTTGACAGGGTCGTCTACAATGAGCAGTTCTTC. Amino acids: CSVDRVVYNEQFF.